Shown below are 25 T cell receptor beta chains from a single sample sequenced in a study of T-cell memory formation after mild COVID-19. TCRdb re-derived calls from the 5' RACE reads in MiXCR, one entry per CDR3 protein. This table holds about 430,000 distinct CDR3 sequences, roughly 24% found once. The source material was PBMCs or a T cell subset sorted from them (not recorded which). The source of these receptors is an adult woman who had mild COVID-19 (a few samples of this study predate the infection). Cell type and time point are not known.

In its sample, this clonotype was seen a few times. The chain is built from TRBV5-1 and TRBJ2-2; D remains ambiguous. The CDR3 is made up of 12 amino acids. Germline V gives CDR1 SGHRS, CDR2 YFSETQ. The V end lost 5 bases, the J end lost 8 bases, and 10 bases lay between the germline ends. Written as DNA, the CDR3 is TGCGCCAGCAGGGAAGGCAGAGGGGAGCTGTTTTTT. This gives the protein CASREGRGELFF. Drawing the rest from reference TRBV5-1 and TRBJ2-2, the complete variable domain is KAGVTQTPRYLIKTRGQQVTLSCSPISGHRSVSWYQQTPGQGLQFLFEYFSETQRNKGNFPGRFSGRQFSNSRSEMNVSTLELGDSALYLCASREGRGELFFGEGSRLTVL.

This clonotype was recorded a few times. The CDR3 nucleotides read TGTGCCAGCAGCGTAGGACAGGGAGGGTTCAATGAGCAGTTCTTC. This encodes CASSVGQGGFNEQFF. The V call is TRBV9, the J call TRBJ2-1; the D gene could be TRBD1 or TRBD2 (7 bases each). This CDR3 contains 15 residues. Trimming stripped 0 bases from V and 6 bases from J, with 13 bases between. Germline lookup yields CDR1 SGDLS and CDR2 YYNGEE.

This clonotype was seen a handful of times. The gene calls are TRBV12-3 or TRBV12-4 and TRBJ1-5; TRBD1 matches at 9 bases. CDR3 length equals 14 residues. J gave up 5 bases and V 5 bases, and 4 bases lay outside the gene matches. The CDR3 protein is CASSTGTGHQPQHF. DNA for the CDR3: TGTGCCAGCAGTACCGGGACAGGGCATCAGCCCCAGCATTTT.

V and J are TRBV5-1 and TRBJ2-7, with D possibly being TRBD1 or TRBD2 (5 bases each). CDR1 is SGHRS, CDR2 YFSETQ, per germline. The CDR3 spans 15 residues. Trimming cost V 0 bases and J 7 bases, with 17 bases left between them. This chain's CDR3 is CASSLAGALGVEQYF. CDR3 nucleotides: TGCGCCAGCAGCTTGGCCGGGGCTCTTGGGGTAGAGCAGTACTTC.

This clonotype has a count of ten or more. The chain recombines TRBV12-3 or TRBV12-4 with TRBJ2-7, with D perhaps matching TRBD2 (5 bases). The CDR3 loop spans 12 amino acids. The ends were cut back, 5 bases at V and 2 bases at J, with 7 bases in the middle. For the CDR3, the DNA is TGTGCCAGCAGTCCCGGGGCCTACGAGCAGTACTTC. The encoded protein is CASSPGAYEQYF.

This clonotype has ten or more counts. The V gene is TRBV5-6, the J gene TRBJ1-5; 8 bases fit TRBD1. The CDR3 runs 15 residues. CDR1 SGHDT and CDR2 YYEEEE come from the germline V gene. Trimming removed 1 base from V and 8 bases from J; junction bases left unmatched: 8. CDR3 bases: TGTGCCAGCAGCTTGTACACGGGACAGGTGAAGCCCCAGCATTTT. Protein sequence: CASSLYTGQVKPQHF.

This clonotype has just a few counts. V usage is TRBV11-2 and J usage is TRBJ2-1; TRBD2 aligns across 7 bases. Germline CDR1 is SGHAT and CDR2 is FQNNGV. The CDR3 is 18 residues long. V shed 5 bases and J 0 bases; nucleotides not matched to a gene: 13. The CDR3 DNA follows: TGTGCCAGCAGCCCCAGATGGACTCCGGGGGGCTCCTACAATGAGCAGTTCTTC. Protein product: CASSPRWTPGGSYNEQFF.

V is TRBV20-1 and J is TRBJ2-3; possible D gene TRBD1, 6 bases. V lost 2 bases and J 4 bases, leaving 13 bases between the germline ends. Germline CDR1 reads DFQATT; CDR2 reads SNEGSKA (reference sequence). The CDR3 runs to 14 residues. The CDR3 coding sequence is TGCAGTGCTAGAATCAGGGGCCCCCCAGATACGCAGTATTTT. It yields the protein CSARIRGPPDTQYF.

This clonotype was observed a handful of times. The chain employs TRBV18 and TRBJ1-1; 7 nucleotides line up with TRBD1. The CDR3 runs to 15 residues. J lost 1 base, V lost 1 base, and 3 bases had no gene match. Germline CDR1 is KGHSH and CDR2 is LQKENI. The CDR3 bases are TGTGCCAGCTCACCACTTGGGACAGAGAACACTGAAGCTTTCTTT. Its translation is CASSPLGTENTEAFF. The whole variable domain, filled in from reference TRBV18 and TRBJ1-1, reads NAGVMQNPRHLVRRRGQEARLRCSPMKGHSHVYWYRQLPEEGLKFMVYLQKENIIDESGMPKERFSAEFPKEGPSILRIQQVVRGDSAAYFCASSPLGTENTEAFFGQGTRLTVV.

This clonotype has at least ten counts. The rearrangement joins TRBV7-8 to TRBJ2-2; D gene unclear. V was cut by 5 bases and J by 5 bases, with 6 bases left in between. Per the germline V gene, CDR1 is SGHVS and CDR2 is FQNEAQ. The CDR3 spans 12 residues. This chain's CDR3 is CASSPRTGELFF. CDR3 DNA sequence: TGTGCCAGCAGCCCAAGGACCGGGGAGCTGTTTTTT.

This clonotype was seen a handful of times. This chain joins TRBV5-6 and TRBJ2-7; TRBD1 agrees at 7 bases. After removal of 3 bases from V and 3 bases from J, the junction contained 9 bases not matched to a gene. The CDR3 runs to 15 residues. Germline V CDR1 and CDR2: SGHDT, YYEEEE. This CDR3 is CASSWGDREIYEQYF. DNA of the CDR3: TGTGCCAGCAGCTGGGGAGACAGGGAGATCTACGAGCAGTACTTC.

The table lists this clonotype with a few counts. The V call is TRBV15, the J call TRBJ1-4; tentative D call: TRBD1 (5 bases). V dropped 5 bases and J dropped 8 bases, with 18 bases sitting between them. The V gene's germline CDR1 is LNHNV and CDR2 YYDKDF (reference sequence). CDR3 length equals 15 residues. The CDR3 protein is CATSVLMWGSEKLFF. In DNA form, the CDR3 reads TGTGCCACCAGCGTGCTCATGTGGGGCAGCGAAAAACTGTTTTTT.

The V and J genes are TRBV11-3 and TRBJ2-3; D possibly corresponds to TRBD2 (6 bases). The ends were cut back, 3 bases at V and 0 bases at J, with 10 bases in the middle. This CDR3 region has 15 residues. Germline CDR1 is SGHNT and CDR2 is YENEEA. The CDR3 protein is CASSFSGVSTDTQYF. The CDR3, as DNA: TGTGCCAGCAGCTTCTCGGGAGTGAGCACAGATACGCAGTATTTT.

This chain uses TRBV12-3 or TRBV12-4 with TRBJ1-4; 10 positions match TRBD1. This CDR3 has 17 amino acids. Losses at the gene ends were 5 bases for V and 8 bases for J; bases not matched to a gene: 14. The CDR3 sequence is CASSPGAPGQGHEKLFF. For the CDR3, the DNA is TGTGCCAGCAGTCCTGGGGCCCCGGGACAGGGGCACGAAAAACTGTTTTTT.

The chain uses TRBV12-2 and TRBJ2-7; whether TRBD1, the table's D call, matches the DNA was not checked. TRBV12-2 is assigned pseudogene status. The CDR3 extends over 15 amino acids. The CDR3 region has the DNA TGTGCAAGTCGCTTAGTAGGGAAGCGCCGGGCGGAGCAGTACTTC. Amino acid sequence: CASRLVGKRRAEQYF.

J is TRBJ2-4 and V is TRBV5-4; a possible D gene is TRBD1 (6 bases). Germline V CDR1 and CDR2: SGHNT, YYREEE (reference sequence). V dropped 4 bases and J dropped 3 bases, with 11 bases sitting between them. This CDR3 contains 14 residues. The CDR3 region is CASSLGTSKNIQYF. CDR3 coding DNA: TGTGCCAGCAGCCTCGGGACAAGCAAAAACATTCAGTACTTC.

This clonotype was detected only a few times. This chain connects TRBV7-9 to TRBJ2-7, with D hard to call. Germline V gene lookup returns CDR1 SEHNR and CDR2 FQNEAQ (reference sequence). This CDR3 is 14 amino acids long. V lost 1 base and J lost 0, with 7 bases in between. CDR3 amino acids: CASSLEETSYEQYF. The CDR3 region has the DNA TGTGCCAGCAGCTTAGAGGAGACCTCCTACGAGCAGTACTTC.

This chain links TRBV19 with TRBJ1-1; tentative D call: TRBD1 (6 bases). Trimming removed 7 bases at V and 1 base at J, with 16 bases between. Looked up from germline, CDR1 is LNHDA and CDR2 is SQIVND (reference sequence). This CDR3 has 15 amino acids. CDR3 DNA sequence: TGTGCCAGTACCCCATTCAGGGGCCCGAACACTGAAGCTTTCTTT. Residues: CASTPFRGPNTEAFF.

CDR3 sequence: CASSAQGNPSTGELFF. In nucleotides, the CDR3 is TGTGCCAGCAGCGCTCAAGGGAACCCGAGCACCGGGGAGCTGTTTTTT. The V call is TRBV7-9, the J call TRBJ2-2; D gene uncertain. V dropped 5 bases and J dropped 4 bases, with 17 bases sitting between them. Germline assignment: CDR1 SEHNR and CDR2 FQNEAQ (reference sequence). The CDR3 extends over 16 amino acids.

CDR3 in DNA: TGTGCCACCAGTCCGGGACGGGATCAGCCCCAGCATTTT. Protein sequence: CATSPGRDQPQHF. The chain uses TRBV24-1 and TRBJ1-5; tentatively, D is TRBD1 (5 bases). V was pared by 6 bases and J by 5 bases, with 10 bases between. This CDR3 has 13 amino acids. The V gene's germline CDR1 is KGHDR and CDR2 SFDVKD.

This clonotype was observed a handful of times. V gene TRBV12-3 or TRBV12-4 combines with J gene TRBJ1-1; no definite D call. Trimming removed 4 bases at V and 4 bases at J, with 7 bases between. The CDR3 is 12 residues long. CDR3 sequence reads: CASSSVTTEAFF. In nucleotides, the CDR3 is TGTGCCAGCAGTTCCGTGACCACTGAAGCTTTCTTT.

V usage is TRBV12-3 or TRBV12-4 and J usage is TRBJ2-3, with 9 bases identical to TRBD2. Germline trimming cut 5 bases from V and 5 bases from J; bases unmatched to any gene: 14. CDR3 length: 17 residues. CDR3 sequence (DNA): TGTGCCAGCAGTCCCGGGGGTCGCGCGGGGGGGATAGATACGCAGTATTTT. Translating gives CASSPGGRAGGIDTQYF.

This chain joins TRBV6-2 or TRBV6-3 and TRBJ2-7, with D perhaps matching TRBD2 (6 bases). The ends were cut back, 2 bases at V and 5 bases at J, with 19 bases in the middle. The germline gives CDR1 MNHEY, CDR2 SVGEGT. The CDR3 has 16 residues. CDR3 protein: CASSYPPLRDSHEQYF. The CDR3 DNA is TGTGCCAGCAGTTACCCTCCTCTGCGGGACTCTCACGAGCAGTACTTC.

In this sample, this clonotype turned up a few times. J is TRBJ2-2 and V is TRBV2; tentatively, D is TRBD1 or TRBD2 (5 bases each). CDR3 length: 14 residues. CDR1 is SNHLY and CDR2 is FYNNEI in the germline V gene. Between the trimmed V and J ends, which lost 8 bases and 1 base, there was a span of 11 bases. The CDR3 DNA follows: TGTGCCAGCGGATGGGGGAAGAACACCGGGGAGCTGTTTTTT. Protein sequence: CASGWGKNTGELFF.

This clonotype appeared a few times. This chain joins TRBV27 and TRBJ1-5; 8 nucleotides agree with TRBD1. This CDR3 has 16 amino acids. Germline values: CDR1 MNHEY, CDR2 SMNVEV (reference sequence). The V segment lost 5 bases and the J segment 0 bases; nucleotides outside the gene matches: 6. The CDR3 loop reads CASSPMTGASNQPQHF. CDR3 nucleotides: TGTGCCAGCAGTCCAATGACAGGGGCTAGCAATCAGCCCCAGCATTTT.